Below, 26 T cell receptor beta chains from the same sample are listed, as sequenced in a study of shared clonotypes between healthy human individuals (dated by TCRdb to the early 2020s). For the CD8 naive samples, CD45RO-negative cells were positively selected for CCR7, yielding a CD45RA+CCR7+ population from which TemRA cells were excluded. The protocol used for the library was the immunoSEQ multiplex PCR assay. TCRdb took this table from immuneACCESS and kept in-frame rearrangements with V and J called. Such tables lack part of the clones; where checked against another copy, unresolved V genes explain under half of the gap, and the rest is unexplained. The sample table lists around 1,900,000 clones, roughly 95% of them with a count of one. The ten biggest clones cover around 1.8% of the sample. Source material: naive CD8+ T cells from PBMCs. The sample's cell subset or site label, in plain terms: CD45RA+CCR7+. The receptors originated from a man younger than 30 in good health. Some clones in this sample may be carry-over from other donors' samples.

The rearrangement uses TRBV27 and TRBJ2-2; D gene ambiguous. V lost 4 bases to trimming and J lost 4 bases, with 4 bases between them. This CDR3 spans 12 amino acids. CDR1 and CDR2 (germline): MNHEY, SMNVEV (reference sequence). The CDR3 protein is CASSYATGELFF. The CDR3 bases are TGTGCCAGCAGTTATGCCACCGGGGAGCTGTTTTTT.

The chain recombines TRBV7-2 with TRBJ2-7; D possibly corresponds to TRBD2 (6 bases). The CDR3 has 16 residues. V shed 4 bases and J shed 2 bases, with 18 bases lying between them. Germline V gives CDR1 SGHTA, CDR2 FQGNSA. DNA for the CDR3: TGTGCCAGCAGCTCCGTACGCGGGACGGAGGCCTACGAGCAGTACTTC. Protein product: CASSSVRGTEAYEQYF. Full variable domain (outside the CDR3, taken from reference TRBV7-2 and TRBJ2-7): GAGVSQSPSNKVTEKGKDVELRCDPISGHTALYWYRQSLGQGLEFLIYFQGNSAPDKSGLPSDRFSAERTGGSVSTLTIQRTQQEDSAVYLCASSSVRGTEAYEQYFGPGTRLTVT.

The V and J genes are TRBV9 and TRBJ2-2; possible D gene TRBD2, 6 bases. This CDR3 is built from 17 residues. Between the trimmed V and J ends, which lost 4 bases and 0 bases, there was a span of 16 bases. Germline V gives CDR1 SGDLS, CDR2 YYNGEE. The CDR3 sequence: CASSSPRGTPNTGELFF. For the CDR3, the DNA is TGTGCCAGCAGCTCCCCACGGGGGACTCCGAACACCGGGGAGCTGTTTTTT.

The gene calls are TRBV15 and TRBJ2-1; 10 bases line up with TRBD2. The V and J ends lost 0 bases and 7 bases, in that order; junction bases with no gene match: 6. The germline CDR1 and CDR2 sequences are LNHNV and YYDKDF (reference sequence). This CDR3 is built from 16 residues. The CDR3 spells CATSRDPLAGVNEQFF. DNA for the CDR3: TGTGCCACCAGCAGAGATCCCCTAGCGGGAGTTAATGAGCAGTTCTTC.

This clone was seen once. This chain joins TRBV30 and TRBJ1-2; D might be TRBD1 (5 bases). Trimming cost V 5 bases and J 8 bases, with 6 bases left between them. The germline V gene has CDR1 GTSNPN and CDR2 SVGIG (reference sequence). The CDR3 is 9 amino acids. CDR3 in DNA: TGTGCCTGGGGGGGAGGCTACACCTTC. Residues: CAWGGGYTF.

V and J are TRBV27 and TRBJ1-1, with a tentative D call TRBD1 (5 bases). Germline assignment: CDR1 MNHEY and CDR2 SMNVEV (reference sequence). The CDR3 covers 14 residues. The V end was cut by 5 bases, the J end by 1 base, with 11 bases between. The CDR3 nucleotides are TGTGCCAGCAGTCCAGGGTTTACGAACACTGAAGCTTTCTTT. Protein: CASSPGFTNTEAFF.

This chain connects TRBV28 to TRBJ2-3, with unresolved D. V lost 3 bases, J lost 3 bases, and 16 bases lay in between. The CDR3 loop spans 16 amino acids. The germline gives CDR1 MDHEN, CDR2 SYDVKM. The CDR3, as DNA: TGTGCCAGCAGTTTCGAAATACACCCTAGGACAGATACGCAGTATTTT. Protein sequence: CASSFEIHPRTDTQYF.

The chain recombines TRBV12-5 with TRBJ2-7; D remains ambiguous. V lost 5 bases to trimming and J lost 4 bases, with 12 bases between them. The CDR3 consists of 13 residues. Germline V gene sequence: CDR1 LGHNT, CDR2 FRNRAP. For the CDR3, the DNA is TGTGCTAGTGGTCCCGGACCGCTTTACGAGCAGTACTTC. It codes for CASGPGPLYEQYF.

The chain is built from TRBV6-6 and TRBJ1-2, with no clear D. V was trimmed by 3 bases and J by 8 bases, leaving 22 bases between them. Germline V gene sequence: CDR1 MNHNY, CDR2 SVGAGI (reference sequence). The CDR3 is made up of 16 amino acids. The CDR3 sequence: CASSYVAFGPPDGYTF. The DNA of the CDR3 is TGTGCCAGCAGTTATGTGGCGTTTGGCCCCCCCGACGGCTACACCTTC.

CDR3 protein: CASSLVGAGGTSYTF. The CDR3 nucleotides are TGTGCCAGCAGCTTAGTCGGCGCAGGGGGTACGAGCTACACCTTC. V gene TRBV11-2 combines with J gene TRBJ1-2; 7 bases match TRBD1. The germline CDR1 and CDR2 sequences are SGHAT and FQNNGV. The CDR3 has 15 residues. Trimming took 1 base from V and 9 from J; bases not matched to a gene: 11.

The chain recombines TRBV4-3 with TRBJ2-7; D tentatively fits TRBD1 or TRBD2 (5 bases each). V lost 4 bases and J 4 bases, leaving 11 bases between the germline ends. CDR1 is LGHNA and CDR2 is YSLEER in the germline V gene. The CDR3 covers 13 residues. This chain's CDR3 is CASSPGTRYEQYF. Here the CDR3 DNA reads TGCGCCAGCAGCCCCGGGACGCGGTACGAGCAGTACTTC.

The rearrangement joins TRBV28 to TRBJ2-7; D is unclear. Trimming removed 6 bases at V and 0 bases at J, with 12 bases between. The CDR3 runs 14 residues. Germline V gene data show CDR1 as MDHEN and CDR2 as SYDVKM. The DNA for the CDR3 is TGTGCCAGCAGGGTAACGGGCAGCTCCTACGAGCAGTACTTC. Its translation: CASRVTGSSYEQYF. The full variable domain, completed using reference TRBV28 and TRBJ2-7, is DVKVTQSSRYLVKRTGEKVFLECVQDMDHENMFWYRQDPGLGLRLIYFSYDVKMKEKGDIPEGYSVSREKKERFSLILESASTNQTSMYLCASRVTGSSYEQYFGPGTRLTVT.

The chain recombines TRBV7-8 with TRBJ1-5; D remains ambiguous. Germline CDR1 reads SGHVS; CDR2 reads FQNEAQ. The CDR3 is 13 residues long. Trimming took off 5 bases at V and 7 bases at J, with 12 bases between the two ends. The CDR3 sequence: CASSPPSGQPQHF. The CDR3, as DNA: TGTGCCAGCAGCCCCCCTTCGGGCCAGCCCCAGCATTTT.

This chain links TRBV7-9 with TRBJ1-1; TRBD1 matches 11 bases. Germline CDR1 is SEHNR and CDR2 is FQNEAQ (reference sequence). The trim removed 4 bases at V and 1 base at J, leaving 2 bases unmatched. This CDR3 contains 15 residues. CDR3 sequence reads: CASSWTGGQNTEAFF. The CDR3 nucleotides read TGTGCCAGCAGCTGGACAGGGGGCCAGAACACTGAAGCTTTCTTT.

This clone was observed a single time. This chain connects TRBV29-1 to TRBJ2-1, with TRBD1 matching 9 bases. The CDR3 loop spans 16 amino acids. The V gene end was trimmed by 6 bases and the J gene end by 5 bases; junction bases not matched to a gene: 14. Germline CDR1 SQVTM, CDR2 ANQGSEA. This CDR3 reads CSVGDPGQGRHNEQFF. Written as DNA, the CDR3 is TGCAGCGTGGGGGACCCGGGACAGGGTAGGCACAATGAGCAGTTCTTC.

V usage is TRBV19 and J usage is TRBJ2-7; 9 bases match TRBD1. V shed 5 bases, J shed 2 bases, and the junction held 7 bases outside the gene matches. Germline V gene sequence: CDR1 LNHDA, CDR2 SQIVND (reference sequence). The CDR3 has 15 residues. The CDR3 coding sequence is TGTGCCAGTAGTCCTGGGGACAGGGAGGCCTACGAGCAGTACTTC. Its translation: CASSPGDREAYEQYF.

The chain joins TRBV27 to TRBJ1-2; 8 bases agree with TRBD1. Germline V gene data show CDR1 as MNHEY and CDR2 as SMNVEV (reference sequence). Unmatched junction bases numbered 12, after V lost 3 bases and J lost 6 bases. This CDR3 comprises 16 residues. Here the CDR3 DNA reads TGTGCCAGCAGTTTTGCAGGGGGCGGTGAGGTGAATGGCTACACCTTC. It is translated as CASSFAGGGEVNGYTF.

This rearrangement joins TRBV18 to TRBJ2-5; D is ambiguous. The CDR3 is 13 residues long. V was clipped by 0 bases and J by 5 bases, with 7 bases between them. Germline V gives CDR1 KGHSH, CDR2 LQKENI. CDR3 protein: CASSPPLGETQYF. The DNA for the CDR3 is TGTGCCAGCTCACCACCGTTAGGGGAGACCCAGTACTTC.

CDR3 region: CASSLYYPGPANYGYTF. The CDR3 DNA reads TGCGCCAGCAGCTTATATTATCCGGGGCCGGCTAACTATGGCTACACCTTC. The chain couples TRBV5-1 to TRBJ1-2, with D possibly matching TRBD1 (5 bases). The length of the CDR3 is 17 residues. V lost 2 bases and J 0 bases, leaving 17 bases between the germline ends. Germline CDR1 is SGHRS and CDR2 is YFSETQ.

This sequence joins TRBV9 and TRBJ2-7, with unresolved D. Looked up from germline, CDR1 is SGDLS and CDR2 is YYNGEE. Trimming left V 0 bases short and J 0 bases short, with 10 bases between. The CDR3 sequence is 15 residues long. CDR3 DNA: TGTGCCAGCAGCGTAGCGGATCAGAGCTCCTACGAGCAGTACTTC. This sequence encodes CASSVADQSSYEQYF.

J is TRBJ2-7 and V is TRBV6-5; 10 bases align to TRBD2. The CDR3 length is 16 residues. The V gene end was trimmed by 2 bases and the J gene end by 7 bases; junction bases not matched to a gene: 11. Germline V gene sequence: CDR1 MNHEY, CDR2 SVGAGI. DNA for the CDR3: TGTGCCAGCAGTTACCGGTTCCTAGCGGGGGACCGAGAGCAGTACTTC. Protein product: CASSYRFLAGDREQYF.

The CDR3 coding sequence is TGTGCCAGCAGCTTAACACTCCGGGACTACGAGGTTGAGCAGTTCTTC. It is translated as CASSLTLRDYEVEQFF. J is TRBJ2-1 and V is TRBV7-6, with 7 bases identical to TRBD2. The CDR3 has 16 amino acids. The germline CDR1 and CDR2 sequences are SGHVS and FNYEAQ. V dropped 2 bases and J dropped 9; count of bases not matched to a gene: 13.

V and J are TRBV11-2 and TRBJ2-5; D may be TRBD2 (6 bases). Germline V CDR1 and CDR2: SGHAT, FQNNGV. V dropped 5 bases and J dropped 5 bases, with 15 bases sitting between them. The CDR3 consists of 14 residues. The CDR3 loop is CASSLGGPGETQYF. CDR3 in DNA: TGTGCCAGCAGCCTCGGAGGGCCGGGGGAGACCCAGTACTTC.

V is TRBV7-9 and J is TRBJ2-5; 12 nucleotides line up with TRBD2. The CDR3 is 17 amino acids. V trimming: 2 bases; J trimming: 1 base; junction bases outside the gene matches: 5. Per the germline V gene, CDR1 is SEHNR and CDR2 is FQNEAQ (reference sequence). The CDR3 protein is CASSLLQTSGSQETQYF. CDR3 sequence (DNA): TGTGCCAGCAGCTTATTACAGACTAGCGGGAGCCAAGAGACCCAGTACTTC. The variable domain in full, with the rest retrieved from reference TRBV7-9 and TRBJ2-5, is DTGVSQNPRHKITKRGQNVTFRCDPISEHNRLYWYRQTLGQGPEFLTYFQNEAQLEKSRLLSDRFSAERPKGSFSTLEIQRTEQGDSAMYLCASSLLQTSGSQETQYFGPGTRLLVL.

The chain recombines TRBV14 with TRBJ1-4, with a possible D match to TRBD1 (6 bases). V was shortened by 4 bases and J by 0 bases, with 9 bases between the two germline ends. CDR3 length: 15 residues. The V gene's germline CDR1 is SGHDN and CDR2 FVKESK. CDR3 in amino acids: CASSLGQTTNEKLFF. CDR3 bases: TGTGCCAGCAGCCTCGGACAGACAACTAATGAAAAACTGTTTTTT.

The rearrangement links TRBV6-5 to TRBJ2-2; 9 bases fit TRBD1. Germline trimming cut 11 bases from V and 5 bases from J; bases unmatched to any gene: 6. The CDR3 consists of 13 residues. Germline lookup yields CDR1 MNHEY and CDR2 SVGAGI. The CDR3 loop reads CAAGTGWTGELFF. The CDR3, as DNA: TGTGCCGCCGGGACAGGGTGGACCGGGGAGCTGTTTTTT.